This T cell receptor (beta chain) was recovered during a study of tumor and adjacent non-tumor tissue in lung cancer. The template was RNA from unsorted bulk tissue. The CDR3 spans 13 residues. CDR1 and CDR2 from the germline V gene are MNHEY and SVGEGT. To note about this clonotype: A junction boundary mismatches the germline segment, possibly from a read error.

TCRbeta libraries were built with three rounds of nested PCR, modified from ARM-PCR. A single record per CDR3 protein comes from TCRdb applying MiXCR to the multiplex PCR reads. The sample holds about 70,000 distinct CDR3 sequences; around 78% are singletons and the top ten take 28%. The chain is built from TRBV6-2 or TRBV6-3 and TRBJ2-6; either TRBD1 or TRBD2 may supply D (5 bases each). This sequence originates from a man aged 60 to 75 with non-small cell lung cancer. The specimen sequenced was lung tumor tissue. CDR3 bases: TGTGCCAACAGGCGGGCTGGGGCCAATGTCCTGACTTTC. The encoded protein is CANRRAGANVLTF.